This is a list of T cell receptor beta chains from one sample in a study of blood T cell repertoires in COVID-19. This table comes from immunoSEQ multiplex PCR, and its TCRdb copy is limited to in-frame clones, with some not included. The repertoire includes hundreds of thousands of clones, about nine tenths of them detected once, and approximately 8.8% sits in the top ten. The sample taken for sequencing was PBMCs or T cells enriched from blood (not recorded which). All receptors derive from a middle-aged woman who had recovered from COVID-19. CDR3s include the opening cysteine and the closing phenylalanine or tryptophan. The D gene is left open where the match is weak. Some rows have no size entry. The others give once, few or many, or a class for an expanded clone.

D: .; J: TRBJ2-7; V: TRBV18; size: .; CDR3: CASSEDSPYEQYF; DNA: TGTGCCAGCTCAGAAGACAGCCCCTACGAGCAGTACTTC
D: TRBD2; J: TRBJ2-1; V: TRBV9; size: .; CDR3: CASSVSLAGSRAYNEQFF; DNA: TGTGCCAGCAGCGTGAGTCTAGCGGGATCGAGGGCCTACAATGAGCAGTTCTTC
D: .; J: TRBJ1-1; V: TRBV12-3/TRBV12-4; size: .; CDR3: CASVNRLLEAFF; DNA: TGTGCCTCGGTGAATCGTCTCCTTGAAGCTTTCTTT
D: .; J: TRBJ1-3; V: TRBV15; size: .; CDR3: CATSRDRGEGVGNTIYF; DNA: TGTGCCACCAGCAGAGATCGTGGGGAGGGAGTCGGAAACACCATATATTTT
D: TRBD2; J: TRBJ2-3; V: TRBV2; size: .; CDR3: CASSELAGGVDTQYF; DNA: TGTGCCAGCAGTGAACTAGCGGGAGGGGTGGATACGCAGTATTTT
D: TRBD2; J: TRBJ2-7; V: TRBV4-2; size: .; CDR3: CASSQVMLAGVSYEQYF; DNA: TGTGCCAGCAGCCAAGTTATGCTAGCGGGAGTGTCCTACGAGCAGTACTTC
D: TRBD1; J: TRBJ1-2; V: TRBV5-1; size: once; CDR3: CASSLEGQGIFGYTF; DNA: TGCGCCAGCAGCTTGGAGGGACAGGGGATTTTTGGCTACACCTTC
D: .; J: TRBJ1-1; V: TRBV18; size: .; CDR3: CASSPNDRGTNTEAFF; DNA: TGTGCCAGCTCTCCTAACGACCGGGGGACGAACACTGAAGCTTTCTTT
D: TRBD1; J: TRBJ1-1; V: TRBV9; size: .; CDR3: CASSVGGTVEAFF; DNA: TGTGCCAGCAGCGTAGGTGGGACAGTTGAAGCTTTCTTT
D: TRBD2; J: TRBJ2-1; V: TRBV28; size: .; CDR3: CASTGGGRAVNEQFF; DNA: TGTGCCAGCACGGGGGGCGGGAGGGCCGTTAATGAGCAGTTCTTC
D: TRBD2; J: TRBJ2-3; V: TRBV4-2; size: .; CDR3: CASSQASGGYTDTQYF; DNA: TGTGCCAGCAGCCAAGCCAGCGGGGGGTACACAGATACGCAGTATTTT
D: TRBD1; J: TRBJ1-1; V: TRBV29-1; size: .; CDR3: CSAWTGNIGTEAFF; DNA: TGCAGCGCTTGGACAGGGAATATAGGCACTGAAGCTTTCTTT
D: TRBD1; J: TRBJ2-5; V: TRBV28; size: .; CDR3: CASSSGTGGWETQYF; DNA: TGTGCCAGCAGTTCCGGGACAGGGGGCTGGGAGACCCAGTACTTC
D: .; J: TRBJ1-5; V: TRBV19; size: .; CDR3: CASTPSGLQPQHF; DNA: TGTGCCAGTACCCCTTCGGGTTTGCAGCCCCAGCATTTT
D: .; J: TRBJ1-1; V: TRBV29-1; size: .; CDR3: CSVKTGLTEAFF; DNA: TGCAGCGTTAAGACGGGACTCACTGAAGCTTTCTTT
D: TRBD2; J: TRBJ2-5; V: TRBV9; size: .; CDR3: CASSVAVAGGQETQYF; DNA: TGTGCCAGCAGCGTAGCGGTAGCGGGGGGTCAAGAGACCCAGTACTTC
D: TRBD1; J: TRBJ1-4; V: TRBV30; size: .; CDR3: CAWQGTGTGATPEKLFF; DNA: TGTGCCTGGCAGGGGACCGGGACAGGGGCGACACCTGAAAAACTGTTTTTT
D: .; J: TRBJ2-3; V: TRBV27; size: few; CDR3: CASRVSGGLDTQYF; DNA: TGTGCCAGCAGGGTATCAGGTGGTCTGGATACGCAGTATTTT
D: TRBD1; J: TRBJ2-1; V: TRBV24-1; size: .; CDR3: CATSDLDWTGGGNEQFF; DNA: TGTGCCACCAGTGATTTGGATTGGACAGGGGGCGGCAATGAGCAGTTCTTC
D: TRBD2; J: TRBJ2-1; V: TRBV3-1/TRBV3-2; size: .; CDR3: CASSHGLAGNEQFF; DNA: TGTGCCAGCAGCCACGGACTAGCGGGGAATGAGCAGTTCTTC
D: TRBD2; J: TRBJ2-3; V: TRBV24-1; size: .; CDR3: CATSDPVLAYTDTQYF; DNA: TGTGCCACCAGTGACCCCGTACTAGCGTACACAGATACGCAGTATTTT
D: TRBD1; J: TRBJ2-1; V: TRBV2; size: .; CDR3: CATRQGALGEQFF; DNA: TGTGCCACCCGACAGGGGGCTCTTGGGGAGCAGTTCTTC
D: TRBD1; J: TRBJ2-3; V: TRBV7-2; size: .; CDR3: CASSLALGQGADTQYF; DNA: TGTGCCAGCAGCTTAGCGCTTGGACAGGGAGCAGATACGCAGTATTTT
D: TRBD1; J: TRBJ2-2; V: TRBV24-1; size: .; CDR3: CATSDSGQGPGELFF; DNA: TGTGCCACCAGTGATTCGGGACAGGGTCCCGGGGAGCTGTTTTTT
D: .; J: TRBJ2-1; V: TRBV7-2; size: .; CDR3: CASSLALSNNEQFF; DNA: TGTGCCAGCAGCTTAGCGCTATCGAACAATGAGCAGTTCTTC
D: TRBD1; J: TRBJ2-1; V: TRBV4-3; size: .; CDR3: CASSQEWRQGSYNEQFF; DNA: TGCGCCAGCAGCCAAGAATGGAGACAGGGGTCCTACAATGAGCAGTTCTTC
D: .; J: TRBJ1-5; V: TRBV11-3; size: .; CDR3: CASSPRRGEDQPQHF; DNA: TGTGCCAGCAGCCCCCGCCGGGGAGAGGATCAGCCCCAGCATTTT
D: .; J: TRBJ2-7; V: TRBV7-2; size: once; CDR3: CASSIGGLAYEQYF; DNA: TGTGCCAGCAGTATAGGGGGTCTAGCCTACGAGCAGTACTTC
D: TRBD2; J: TRBJ2-1; V: TRBV4-2; size: .; CDR3: CASSQVSGRASYNEQFF; DNA: TGTGCCAGCAGCCAAGTTAGCGGGAGGGCTTCCTACAATGAGCAGTTCTTC
D: .; J: TRBJ1-4; V: TRBV7-6; size: .; CDR3: CASSLGTGAEKLFF; DNA: TGTGCCAGCAGCTTAGGAACAGGTGCTGAAAAACTGTTTTTT
D: TRBD1; J: TRBJ2-5; V: TRBV18; size: once; CDR3: CASSLNRGGGETQYF; DNA: TGTGCCAGCTCACTGAACAGGGGTGGAGGAGAGACCCAGTACTTC
D: .; J: TRBJ2-7; V: TRBV10-3; size: .; CDR3: CAISESVTGASYEQYF; DNA: TGTGCCATCAGTGAGTCAGTGACAGGAGCCTCCTACGAGCAGTACTTC
D: .; J: TRBJ1-1; V: TRBV3-1/TRBV3-2; size: .; CDR3: CASSHRQANTEAFF; DNA: TGTGCCAGCAGCCACCGTCAGGCGAACACTGAAGCTTTCTTT
D: TRBD1; J: TRBJ1-6; V: TRBV25-1; size: .; CDR3: CASSEAGQGVETLHF; DNA: TGTGCCAGCAGTGAAGCAGGACAGGGAGTAGAGACCCTCCACTTT
D: .; J: TRBJ2-1; V: TRBV9; size: .; CDR3: CASSVAGQVPYNEQFF; DNA: TGTGCCAGCAGCGTAGCTGGCCAGGTCCCCTACAATGAGCAGTTCTTC
D: TRBD1; J: TRBJ2-6; V: TRBV19; size: .; CDR3: CASCYRGPGANVLTF; DNA: TGTGCCAGTTGTTACAGGGGGCCGGGGGCCAACGTCCTGACTTTC
D: .; J: TRBJ2-5; V: TRBV9; size: .; CDR3: CASSVASGVETQYF; DNA: TGTGCCAGCTCCGTAGCGTCAGGGGTAGAGACCCAGTACTTC
D: .; J: TRBJ1-1; V: TRBV9; size: once; CDR3: CASSVEGWTEAFF; DNA: TGTGCCAGCAGCGTGGAGGGTTGGACTGAAGCTTTCTTT
D: .; J: TRBJ2-7; V: TRBV30; size: .; CDR3: CAWCRDSSYEQYF; DNA: TGTGCCTGGTGCCGGGATAGCTCCTACGAGCAGTACTTC
D: .; J: TRBJ1-1; V: TRBV5-6; size: .; CDR3: CASSLIGGTEAFF; DNA: TGTGCCAGCAGCTTGATCGGGGGAACTGAAGCTTTCTTT
D: .; J: TRBJ1-6; V: TRBV25-1; size: .; CDR3: CASRMAGYNSPLHF; DNA: TGTGCCAGCAGGATGGCAGGGTATAATTCACCCCTCCACTTT
D: TRBD1; J: TRBJ1-1; V: TRBV18; size: .; CDR3: CATTQDREAFF; DNA: TGTGCCACCACACAGGACAGGGAAGCTTTCTTT
D: .; J: TRBJ1-1; V: TRBV21-1; size: .; CDR3: CASRTGGRMDCSEAFF; DNA: TGTGCCAGCCGGACCGGGGGGCGCATGGATTGCTCTGAAGCTTTCTTT
D: .; J: TRBJ2-1; V: TRBV21-1; size: .; CDR3: CASSKSGTSGSASYNEQFF; DNA: TGTGCCAGCAGCAAAAGCGGGACTAGCGGGTCGGCCTCCTACAATGAGCAGTTCTTC
D: TRBD2; J: TRBJ2-4; V: TRBV27; size: .; CDR3: CASSLSSGGARNIQYF; DNA: TGTGCCAGCAGTTTATCTAGCGGGGGGGCGAGAAACATTCAGTACTTC
D: TRBD1; J: TRBJ2-3; V: TRBV10-3; size: .; CDR3: CAISVNRGQEDTQYF; DNA: TGTGCCATCAGCGTCAACAGGGGGCAGGAAGATACGCAGTATTTT
D: .; J: TRBJ1-2; V: TRBV30; size: .; CDR3: CAWSAGTLGRGYTF; DNA: TGTGCCTGGAGTGCCGGGACACTGGGTCGCGGCTACACCTTC
D: TRBD1; J: TRBJ1-6; V: TRBV7-2; size: .; CDR3: CASSRDSAWPLHF; DNA: TGTGCCAGCAGCCGGGACAGCGCTTGGCCCCTCCACTTT
D: .; J: TRBJ1-2; V: TRBV4-1; size: few; CDR3: CASSQVGQGGYTF; DNA: TGCGCCAGCAGCCAAGTGGGGCAGGGTGGCTACACCTTC
D: .; J: TRBJ2-1; V: TRBV4-3; size: once; CDR3: CASSQDRVHPDYNEQFF; DNA: TGCGCCAGCAGCCAAGATCGAGTGCACCCCGACTACAATGAGCAGTTCTTC
D: TRBD1; J: TRBJ1-4; V: TRBV10-3; size: .; CDR3: CAISESWGTDNEKLFF; DNA: TGTGCCATCAGTGAGTCATGGGGGACAGATAATGAAAAACTGTTTTTT
D: TRBD2; J: TRBJ2-2; V: TRBV24-1; size: .; CDR3: CATSDLRTSGANTGELFF; DNA: TGTGCCACCAGTGATTTAAGGACTAGCGGGGCGAACACCGGGGAGCTGTTTTTT
D: .; J: TRBJ1-4; V: TRBV13; size: .; CDR3: CASSLGTRDEKLFF; DNA: TGTGCCAGCAGCCTGGGGACAAGGGATGAAAAACTGTTTTTT